What follows describes a single T cell receptor beta chain. The entry originates in a study of blood T cell repertoires in COVID-19. Whole-study context: COVID-19 samples from acute and convalescent phases originated in the United States, Italy and Spain.

The protocol was immunoSEQ multiplex PCR, while the TCRdb copy is restricted to in-frame clones and leaves out a portion. The table has over 300,000 clones, about 90% seen once. V was cut by 3 bases and J by 0 bases, with 11 bases left in between. Germline CDR1 and CDR2: KGHDR and SFDVKD. The CDR3 is 16 residues long. The chain combines TRBV24-1 with TRBJ2-1, with D perhaps matching TRBD2 (5 bases). The sample comprised peripheral blood. This receptor was obtained from a man aged 35 to 55 with acute or convalescent COVID-19. In nucleotides, the CDR3 is TGTGCCACCAGTGATGCTAGCAAAAGCTCCTACAATGAGCAGTTCTTC. It encodes CATSDASKSSYNEQFF.